Listed here are 27 T cell receptor beta chains from one sample, sequenced in a study of intratumoral heterogeneity in liver cancer. The table came from immunoSEQ multiplex PCR; TCRdb's copy has only in-frame clones and leaves some out. The sample records 21,000 or so clones, about two thirds being singletons. Specimen: tumor-adjacent normal tissue, collected before any cancer treatment. The receptors shown here come from a woman between 70 and 85 years old with hepatocellular carcinoma.

The rearrangement links TRBV19 to TRBJ1-5; maybe TRBD1 (5 bases). The V end lost 7 bases, the J end lost 0 bases, and 13 bases lay between the germline ends. Looked up from germline, CDR1 is LNHDA and CDR2 is SQIVND (reference sequence). The CDR3 spans 15 residues. The CDR3 DNA follows: TGTGCCAGTAACCAGGGAGGGTCTAGCAATCAGCCCCAGCATTTT. Encoded protein: CASNQGGSSNQPQHF.

The chain is built from TRBV11-2 and TRBJ2-1, with TRBD1 matching over 9 bases. This CDR3 contains 13 residues. Trimming took 7 bases from V and 6 from J; bases not matched to a gene: 4. The germline CDR1 and CDR2 sequences are SGHAT and FQNNGV. This chain's CDR3 is CASTLTGGNEQFF. DNA for the CDR3: TGTGCCAGCACCCTGACAGGGGGCAATGAGCAGTTCTTC.

This chain links TRBV6-1 with TRBJ1-3; TRBD1 aligns across 9 bases. This CDR3 region has 16 residues. V gave up 4 bases and J gave up 3 bases; unmatched junction bases: 7. Germline V gene data show CDR1 as MNHNS and CDR2 as SASEGT. CDR3 nucleotides: TGTGCCAGCAGTGCACAGGGGGCTTTGGGTGGAAACACCATATATTTT. Encoded protein: CASSAQGALGGNTIYF.

This chain connects TRBV7-6 to TRBJ2-2; D is perhaps TRBD1 or TRBD2 (5 bases each). The CDR3 consists of 15 residues. The germline V gene has CDR1 SGHVS and CDR2 FNYEAQ. V dropped 4 bases and J dropped 6 bases, with 15 bases sitting between them. The CDR3 DNA reads TGTGCCAGCAGCTCCCGGGGCCAGGTTTCCGGGGAGCTGTTTTTT. Its translation: CASSSRGQVSGELFF.

The V and J genes are TRBV10-2 and TRBJ2-5; D gene unclear. V shed 3 bases and J shed 4 bases, with 21 bases lying between them. This CDR3 contains 17 residues. CDR1 and CDR2 (germline): WSHSY, SAAADI. In DNA form, the CDR3 reads TGCGCCAGCAGTGAAGGTATCGGCTTTGGGGTAAGAGAGACCCAGTACTTC. Amino acid sequence: CASSEGIGFGVRETQYF.

This chain joins TRBV7-9 and TRBJ2-3; maybe TRBD1 (6 bases). Germline lookup yields CDR1 SEHNR and CDR2 FQNEAQ (reference sequence). CDR3 length: 13 residues. The germline V and J ends were trimmed by 1 base and 7 bases, with 9 bases remaining between them. The CDR3 sequence: CASSLDTGNTQYF. For the CDR3, the DNA is TGTGCCAGCAGCTTAGACACAGGGAATACGCAGTATTTT.

This chain connects TRBV12-3 or TRBV12-4 to TRBJ1-2; D call uncertain. The CDR3 is made up of 12 amino acids. Trimming pared 5 bases from V and 6 bases from J, leaving 10 bases between. CDR3 residues: CASSITEDGYTF. Written as DNA, the CDR3 is TGTGCCAGCAGTATCACAGAGGATGGCTACACCTTC.

This clone was counted once. The gene calls are TRBV28 and TRBJ2-1, with D possibly being TRBD1 (6 bases). Germline CDR1 MDHEN, CDR2 SYDVKM. V was clipped by 4 bases and J by 12 bases, with 16 bases between them. There are 13 residues in the CDR3. The CDR3 sequence is CASSSPSTGGQFF. The CDR3 coding sequence is TGTGCCAGCAGTTCCCCCTCGACAGGAGGGCAGTTCTTC.

The genes are TRBV11-2 and TRBJ1-6; D uncertain. Per the germline V gene, CDR1 is SGHAT and CDR2 is FQNNGV. The CDR3 covers 16 residues. Trimming took off 1 base at V and 4 bases at J, with 11 bases between the two ends. The CDR3 sequence is CASSLGWARYNSPLHF. The CDR3 region has the DNA TGTGCCAGCAGCTTAGGCTGGGCTCGATATAATTCACCCCTCCACTTT.

This clone has a single count. The J gene is TRBJ1-6, the V gene TRBV5-1; D unclear. The CDR3 covers 14 residues. V lost 0 bases, J lost 5 bases, and 6 bases lay in between. CDR1 SGHRS and CDR2 YFSETQ come from the germline V gene. CDR3 in amino acids: CASSLVGNNSPLHF. In nucleotides, the CDR3 is TGCGCCAGCAGCTTGGTAGGGAATAATTCACCCCTCCACTTT. Looking up the rest from reference TRBV5-1 and TRBJ1-6 gives the full variable domain: KAGVTQTPRYLIKTRGQQVTLSCSPISGHRSVSWYQQTPGQGLQFLFEYFSETQRNKGNFPGRFSGRQFSNSRSEMNVSTLELGDSALYLCASSLVGNNSPLHFGNGTRLTVT.

The chain has TRBV28 and TRBJ1-2; D is uncertain. Trimming cost V 4 bases and J 4 bases, with 16 bases left between them. This CDR3 is 15 amino acids long. CDR1 is MDHEN and CDR2 is SYDVKM in the germline V gene. The CDR3 protein is CASSSPGSTVYGYTF. The DNA for the CDR3 is TGTGCCAGCAGTTCCCCCGGCAGTACCGTCTATGGCTACACCTTC.

The chain recombines TRBV2 with TRBJ2-2; possible D gene TRBD2, 6 bases. Germline CDR1 is SNHLY and CDR2 is FYNNEI. The germline V and J ends were trimmed by 4 bases and 0 bases, with 12 bases remaining between them. The CDR3 is made up of 16 amino acids. The DNA for the CDR3 is TGTGCCAGCAGTGCCCTAGCGAGCGCGAACACCGGGGAGCTGTTTTTT. Its protein is CASSALASANTGELFF.

This clone showed up just a few times. This chain links TRBV29-1 with TRBJ1-3; D perhaps matches TRBD1 (5 bases). V was clipped by 4 bases and J by 4 bases, with 11 bases between them. The CDR3 is made up of 13 amino acids. Germline V gene lookup returns CDR1 SQVTM and CDR2 ANQGSEA. This CDR3 reads CSVVWGSGNTIYF. Here the CDR3 DNA reads TGCAGCGTTGTTTGGGGGTCAGGAAACACCATATATTTT.

This chain uses TRBV5-1 with TRBJ1-2; D possibly corresponds to TRBD1 (6 bases). Deletions cut 3 bases from V and 2 bases from J, with 14 bases between. CDR1 is SGHRS and CDR2 is YFSETQ in the germline V gene. The CDR3 is 15 amino acids. CDR3 sequence (DNA): TGCGCCAGCAGCTCTACCGGGGGCCTCAACTATGGCTACACCTTC. Translation: CASSSTGGLNYGYTF.

As concerns this clone: Additional DNA sequences in this sample encode the identical CDR3. V gene TRBV3-1 (or the pseudogene TRBV3-2) combines with J gene TRBJ2-6; D is unresolved. V lost 1 base to trimming and J lost 1 base, with 5 bases between them. Germline CDR1 is LGHDT and CDR2 is YNNKEL (reference sequence). The CDR3 covers 15 residues. CDR3 bases: TGTGCCAGCAGCCAAGTCCGTTCTGGGGCCAACGTCCTGACTTTC. It encodes CASSQVRSGANVLTF.

This chain connects TRBV25-1 to TRBJ1-5, with D possibly being TRBD1 (6 bases). Trimming left V 0 bases short and J 5 bases short, with 11 bases between. Germline V gene sequence: CDR1 MGHDK, CDR2 SYGVNS. This CDR3 contains 15 residues. In DNA form, the CDR3 reads TGTGCCAGCAGTGAATATCGGGCAGGGGATCAGCCCCAGCATTTT. This translates into CASSEYRAGDQPQHF.

The table lists this clone with a count of one. V is TRBV10-3 and J is TRBJ2-1; tentatively, D is TRBD1 (5 bases). V was trimmed by 5 bases and J by 5 bases, leaving 10 bases between them. The CDR3 totals 13 residues. Germline-derived CDR1 and CDR2 are ENHRY and SYGVKD. The CDR3 is CAISSDRNNEQFF. The DNA for the CDR3 is TGTGCCATCAGTTCCGACAGAAACAATGAGCAGTTCTTC.

This clone occurred a few times. This chain connects TRBV27 to TRBJ2-7; D is possibly TRBD2 (6 bases). The CDR3 totals 15 residues. Germline loops: CDR1 MNHEY, CDR2 SMNVEV (reference sequence). Trimming cost V 5 bases and J 6 bases, with 20 bases left between them. This CDR3 reads CASSGAGGTLFEQYF. The CDR3 DNA reads as TGTGCCAGCAGTGGGGCCGGAGGGACCCTTTTCGAGCAGTACTTC.

This clone was picked up one time. The CDR3 region has the DNA TGCGCCAGCAGCTTGGTGCCTAGCGGGAAGAGCACAGATACGCAGTATTTT. Translation: CASSLVPSGKSTDTQYF. This chain connects TRBV5-1 to TRBJ2-3; 9 positions match TRBD2. J gave up 0 bases and V 0 bases, and 5 bases lay outside the gene matches. Germline V gives CDR1 SGHRS, CDR2 YFSETQ. CDR3 length: 17 residues.

The CDR3 region is CAWRPRVGRANVLTF. The CDR3 DNA reads TGTGCCTGGAGGCCAAGAGTGGGACGGGCCAACGTCCTGACTTTC. The chain joins TRBV30 to TRBJ2-6, with D perhaps being TRBD1 or TRBD2 (5 bases each). Germline assignment: CDR1 GTSNPN and CDR2 SVGIG (reference sequence). Trimming cost V 3 bases and J 5 bases, with 14 bases left between them. The CDR3 is 15 amino acids.

This sequence joins TRBV28 and TRBJ1-4; D unclear. The CDR3 is 14 residues long. Trimming took 2 bases from V and 4 from J, leaving 8 bases between them. The germline CDR1 and CDR2 sequences are MDHEN and SYDVKM. This chain's CDR3 is CASSLDPLNEKLFF. The DNA of the CDR3 is TGTGCCAGCAGTTTAGATCCCCTTAATGAAAAACTGTTTTTT.

The chain links TRBV4-1 to TRBJ2-7; TRBD2 aligns across 7 bases. The germline V gene has CDR1 MGHRA and CDR2 YSYEKL. CDR3 length: 14 residues. Germline trimming cut 6 bases from V and 2 bases from J; bases unmatched to any gene: 7. The CDR3 spells CASSMLAEAYEQYF. The CDR3 DNA sequence: TGCGCCAGCAGTATGCTAGCGGAGGCCTACGAGCAGTACTTC.

V usage is TRBV28 and J usage is TRBJ1-3; D is unresolved. The CDR3 extends over 18 amino acids. V lost 7 bases and J 1 base, leaving 23 bases between the germline ends. Germline V lookup: CDR1 MDHEN, CDR2 SYDVKM. The CDR3 here is CASTPTWAPRLSGNTIYF. In DNA, the CDR3 is TGTGCCAGCACCCCCACTTGGGCCCCGCGGTTATCTGGAAACACCATATATTTT.

This clone is deemed large. The chain employs TRBV28 and TRBJ2-5; possibly TRBD1 for D (6 bases). The germline V gene has CDR1 MDHEN and CDR2 SYDVKM. V lost 6 bases and J 1 base, leaving 12 bases between the germline ends. The CDR3 totals 14 residues. Here the CDR3 DNA reads TGTGCCAGCAGGACCGACAGGCCCCAAGAGACCCAGTACTTC. Protein product: CASRTDRPQETQYF.

The sample holds one count of this clone. V is TRBV9 and J is TRBJ2-2; no firm D call. This CDR3 region has 18 residues. V was trimmed by 0 bases and J by 1 base, leaving 16 bases between them. CDR1 and CDR2 (germline): SGDLS, YYNGEE. CDR3 sequence (DNA): TGTGCCAGCAGCGTAGAAAGTAGGCAAACCCAGAACACCGGGGAGCTGTTTTTT. Translation gives CASSVESRQTQNTGELFF.

This clone came up a few times. The gene calls are TRBV7-9 and TRBJ2-4, with TRBD2 identical over 8 bases. The CDR3 covers 18 residues. Germline lookup yields CDR1 SEHNR and CDR2 FQNEAQ (reference sequence). V was clipped by 3 bases and J by 0 bases; unmatched bases: 10. The CDR3 bases are TGTGCCAGCAGCTTTGCCGGGACTAGTCAAACAGCCAAAAACATTCAGTACTTC. Its translation is CASSFAGTSQTAKNIQYF.

The V call is TRBV19, the J call TRBJ1-5; tentatively, D is TRBD1 (5 bases). The CDR3 runs to 15 residues. V dropped 4 bases and J dropped 3 bases, with 13 bases sitting between them. The V gene's germline CDR1 is LNHDA and CDR2 SQIVND (reference sequence). In DNA, the CDR3 is TGTGCCAGTAGTAGTGCCGACAGATTCAATCAGCCCCAGCATTTT. Translated, it gives CASSSADRFNQPQHF.